Listed below are T cell receptor beta chains from one sample, sequenced in a study of CD8 T cells in ankylosing spondylitis. TCRdb used MiXCR to reprocess the 5' RACE reads, holding one entry per CDR3 protein. The sample consists of approximately 520,000 distinct CDR3 sequences, approximately 5.3% of them appearing once. Sequenced: blood, either unsorted or a sorted T cell fraction (not recorded which). The receptors shown here come from a male donor with ankylosing spondylitis. The CDR3 runs from the conserved cysteine through the conserved F or W. Fields, in order: CDR3 length, J gene, V gene, clone size, CDR3 protein. The listing skips clone size in some rows; elsewhere it reads once, few, many or a size class.

15 TRBJ2-3 TRBV28 - CASRPVNSSPDTQYF
13 TRBJ2-7 TRBV20-1 many CSARDTSGYEQYF
15 TRBJ2-5 TRBV6-2/TRBV6-3 many CASSYVGSWVETQYF
13 TRBJ2-7 TRBV5-1 many CASSLAEDYEQYF
15 TRBJ2-3 TRBV7-8 many CASGRGGGAIDTQYF
16 TRBJ2-6 TRBV6-1 few CASTPRRDSGANVLTF
14 TRBJ2-2 TRBV29-1 many CSALGQGGAGELFF
12 TRBJ2-7 TRBV7-9 few CASSLGMGEQYF
16 TRBJ2-1 TRBV7-6 many CASSLAPGQGVDEQFF
12 TRBJ1-2 TRBV29-1 few CSVESVGYGYTF
16 TRBJ2-7 TRBV6-2/TRBV6-3 many CASSHRLAGGRNEQYF
17 TRBJ2-1 TRBV4-1 - CASSQDGGRGSYNEQFF
14 TRBJ2-7 TRBV11-2 many CASSLDLGGYEQYF
15 TRBJ1-1 TRBV5-5 many CASTPKARGDTEAFF
15 TRBJ1-6 TRBV11-2 many CASSSGQFYNSPLHF
13 TRBJ1-2 TRBV29-1 few CSVDDRGLFGYTF
17 TRBJ2-3 TRBV4-1 few CASSQRTSGRALDTQYF
12 TRBJ2-2 TRBV29-1 many CSVVSETGELFF
16 TRBJ2-7 TRBV4-3 - CASSQELAGGPYEQYF
15 TRBJ2-3 TRBV5-1 many CASSLAPHSEDTQYF
13 TRBJ1-1 TRBV7-9 many CASSPGQNTEAFF
14 TRBJ1-6 TRBV16 few CASSQSRPNSPLHF
13 TRBJ2-2 TRBV6-4 many CASSPSETGELFF
13 TRBJ2-7 TRBV27 many CASSLFPGYEQYF
13 TRBJ1-3 TRBV5-1 many CASSKENGNTIYF
17 TRBJ2-3 TRBV5-1 many CASSFGLAGGATDTQYF
13 TRBJ2-5 TRBV28 many CASTRDIQETQYF
10 TRBJ1-2 TRBV20-1 many CSALDYGYTF
19 TRBJ2-1 TRBV11-1 few CASSLDAFIASGRRVEQFF
15 TRBJ1-5 TRBV4-3 - CASSQGTAPHQPQHF
16 TRBJ2-3 TRBV20-1 many CSARPGLAFSTDTQYF
13 TRBJ1-1 TRBV6-6 many CASSYSGSPEAFF
15 TRBJ2-7 TRBV5-1 - CASSPRGTIVYEQYF
13 TRBJ2-7 TRBV5-1 many CASSPDRYYEQYF
13 TRBJ2-4 TRBV3-1 - CASSWGGEAIQYF
16 TRBJ2-7 TRBV20-1 few CSARDGRDPYSYEQYF
14 TRBJ1-1 TRBV27 many CASSLRHMNTEAFF